This passage covers 15 T cell receptor beta chains from one sample sequenced in a study of metastatic and nonmetastatic thyroid tumors (dated by TCRdb to 2020 to 2022). Library method: PCR. The run used an Illumina HiSeq 4000. TCRdb applied fastp at Q25 and MiXCR to the public reads, then kept only in-frame beta chains. This sample is represented by approximately 20,000 clones; around a third of them were singletons. The ten biggest clones cover 20% to 25% of the sample. Before undergoing thyroid surgery, none of the patients had been given any kind of treatment. Input material: adjacent normal tissue. These receptors were collected from a female donor with papillary thyroid cancer or a benign thyroid nodule (not recorded which). Some clones in this sample may be carry-over from other donors' samples.

This clone has only a few counts. The rearrangement joins TRBV2 to TRBJ2-1, with 9 nucleotides matching TRBD1. This CDR3 comprises 15 residues. The V and J ends lost 6 bases and 5 bases, in that order; junction bases with no gene match: 8. From germline, CDR1 is SNHLY and CDR2 FYNNEI. The CDR3 nucleotides are TGTGCCAGCAGCTACCGGGACAGGGTAGACAATGAGCAGTTCTTC. Protein product: CASSYRDRVDNEQFF.

The chain recombines TRBV28 with TRBJ2-3; D is unclear. CDR3 length: 14 amino acids. Trimming pared 3 bases from V and 0 bases from J, leaving 7 bases between. The germline V gene encodes CDR1 MDHEN and CDR2 SYDVKM. The CDR3 is CASSFRASTDTQYF. In DNA form, the CDR3 reads TGTGCCAGCAGTTTTAGGGCTAGCACAGATACGCAGTATTTT. The complete variable domain, with remaining parts taken from reference TRBV28 and TRBJ2-3, reads DVKVTQSSRYLVKRTGEKVFLECVQDMDHENMFWYRQDPGLGLRLIYFSYDVKMKEKGDIPEGYSVSREKKERFSLILESASTNQTSMYLCASSFRASTDTQYFGPGTRLTVL.

This clone was detected a few times. The chain carries TRBV7-9 and TRBJ2-5, with no clear D. The CDR3 runs to 14 residues. V gave up 5 bases and J gave up 5 bases, with 15 bases separating them. Germline V gene sequence: CDR1 SEHNR, CDR2 FQNEAQ (reference sequence). The CDR3 loop reads CASSQVAVMETQYF. CDR3 coding DNA: TGTGCCAGCAGCCAGGTGGCAGTAATGGAGACCCAGTACTTC.

This clone was observed a handful of times. J is TRBJ2-4 and V is TRBV28; D is ambiguous. V lost 2 bases to trimming and J lost 9 bases, with 11 bases between them. Germline assignment: CDR1 MDHEN and CDR2 SYDVKM. CDR3 length: 13 amino acids. As DNA, the CDR3 is TGTGCCAGCAGTTTAGTTGGAAGTGGCATTCAGTACTTC. It encodes CASSLVGSGIQYF.

The chain uses TRBV20-1 and TRBJ1-4; D not certain. Germline values: CDR1 DFQATT, CDR2 SNEGSKA (reference sequence). V dropped 0 bases and J dropped 8 bases, with 10 bases sitting between them. The CDR3 length is 13 residues. The CDR3 protein is CSARDRVSEKLFF. CDR3 coding DNA: TGCAGTGCTAGAGATAGGGTTTCCGAAAAACTGTTTTTT.

The sample holds a few counts of this clone. The chain is built from TRBV6-5 and TRBJ2-7, with 7 bases fitting TRBD1. CDR1 is MNHEY and CDR2 is SVGAGI in the germline V gene. The CDR3 covers 14 residues. V trimming: 6 bases; J trimming: 3 bases; junction bases outside the gene matches: 8. The CDR3 DNA is TGTGCCAGCAGCTTACAGGGGCAGAGCTACGAGCAGTACTTC. This sequence encodes CASSLQGQSYEQYF.

This clone was recorded at least ten times. The chain has TRBV2 and TRBJ2-1; the D gene is possibly TRBD1 (5 bases). Germline CDR1 is SNHLY and CDR2 is FYNNEI. The CDR3 sequence is 11 residues long. The V end lost 5 bases, the J end lost 8 bases, and 7 bases lay between the germline ends. The CDR3 region is CASSTRDEQFF. CDR3 nucleotides: TGTGCCAGCAGTACCAGGGATGAGCAGTTCTTC.

This clone ranks as medium-sized. The gene calls are TRBV6-1 and TRBJ1-2; TRBD1 aligns across 7 bases. V lost 6 bases, J lost 3 bases, and 7 bases stayed unmatched. This CDR3 contains 14 residues. Germline assignment: CDR1 MNHNS and CDR2 SASEGT. The CDR3 here is CASRNPGGDYGYTF. Here the CDR3 DNA reads TGTGCCAGCAGGAACCCAGGGGGAGACTATGGCTACACCTTC.

The J gene is TRBJ2-7, the V gene TRBV7-9; D is unclear. V was cut by 3 bases and J by 2 bases, with 5 bases left in between. Germline V lookup: CDR1 SEHNR, CDR2 FQNEAQ (reference sequence). The CDR3 runs 12 residues. CDR3: CASSFWAYEQYF. CDR3 in DNA: TGTGCCAGCAGCTTTTGGGCCTACGAGCAGTACTTC.

The chain is built from TRBV2 and TRBJ2-2, with D perhaps TRBD1 (6 bases). There are 14 residues in the CDR3. Germline V CDR1 and CDR2: SNHLY, FYNNEI. Trimming removed 7 bases from V and 0 bases from J, with 9 bases in between. The CDR3 region is CASIGGPNTGELFF. The DNA for the CDR3 is TGTGCCAGCATTGGGGGCCCGAACACCGGGGAGCTGTTTTTT.

This clone was counted only a few times. The V and J genes are TRBV6-1 and TRBJ2-5; 8 nucleotides align to TRBD2. The CDR3 extends over 14 amino acids. Germline values: CDR1 MNHNS, CDR2 SASEGT. The junction had 7 bases not matched to a gene; V was cut back by 5 bases and J by 5 bases. The DNA of the CDR3 is TGTGCCAGCAGTCGGGGAGCGGGAGTTGAGACCCAGTACTTC. This sequence encodes CASSRGAGVETQYF.

V usage is TRBV2 and J usage is TRBJ2-1, with D unresolved. Germline-derived CDR1 and CDR2 are SNHLY and FYNNEI. The CDR3 runs to 11 residues. Deletions cut 7 bases from V and 10 bases from J, with 11 bases between. CDR3 protein: CASTTHVEQFF. The CDR3 DNA reads as TGTGCCAGCACTACCCACGTGGAGCAGTTCTTC.

In this sample, this clone is medium-sized. The genes are TRBV6-4 and TRBJ1-6; D gene unclear. Germline V gives CDR1 MRHNA, CDR2 SNTAGT. V was cut by 6 bases and J by 7 bases, with 34 bases left in between. The CDR3 is 21 amino acids. CDR3 DNA: TGTGCCAGCAGGACACGTACCGGGGTCCTAAAGGGCGGGAGCAGAAATTCACCCCTCCACTTT. The encoded protein is CASRTRTGVLKGGSRNSPLHF.

The chain joins TRBV7-9 to TRBJ2-5; D possibly corresponds to TRBD1 (6 bases). The V gene lost 6 bases and the J gene lost 0 bases, with 14 bases spanning the gap. From germline, CDR1 is SEHNR and CDR2 FQNEAQ (reference sequence). The CDR3 runs to 15 residues. CDR3 in amino acids: CASSTGQPYQETQYF. Written as DNA, the CDR3 is TGTGCCAGCAGTACAGGACAGCCGTACCAAGAGACCCAGTACTTC.

In its sample, this clone was seen a few times. This chain connects TRBV28 to TRBJ1-2, with 12 bases fitting TRBD1. Unmatched junction bases numbered 7, after V lost 7 bases and J lost 4 bases. The CDR3 contains 15 residues. Germline CDR1 is MDHEN and CDR2 is SYDVKM. The CDR3 loop reads CASTPGTGGAYGYTF. In DNA form, the CDR3 reads TGTGCCAGCACTCCCGGGACAGGGGGCGCCTATGGCTACACCTTC.